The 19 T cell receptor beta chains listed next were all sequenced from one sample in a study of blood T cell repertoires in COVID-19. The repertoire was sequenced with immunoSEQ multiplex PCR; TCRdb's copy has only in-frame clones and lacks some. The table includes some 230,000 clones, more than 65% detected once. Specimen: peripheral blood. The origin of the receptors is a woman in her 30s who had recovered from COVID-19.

Here the CDR3 reads CASSPPVLEMFFTGELFF. CDR3 sequence (DNA): TGTGCCAGCAGTCCCCCCGTTCTAGAAATGTTCTTCACCGGGGAGCTGTTTTTT. The V call is TRBV6-4, the J call TRBJ2-2; D is uncertain. Germline values: CDR1 MRHNA, CDR2 SNTAGT. The V end was cut by 5 bases, the J end by 4 bases, with 23 bases between. The CDR3 consists of 18 residues.

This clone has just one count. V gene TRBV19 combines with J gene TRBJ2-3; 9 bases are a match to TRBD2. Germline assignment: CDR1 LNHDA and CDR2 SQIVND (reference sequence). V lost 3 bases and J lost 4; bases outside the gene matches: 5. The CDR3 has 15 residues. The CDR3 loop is CASSMQREAADTQYF. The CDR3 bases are TGTGCCAGTAGTATGCAGCGGGAGGCCGCAGATACGCAGTATTTT. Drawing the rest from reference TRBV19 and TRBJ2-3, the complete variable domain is DGGITQSPKYLFRKEGQNVTLSCEQNLNHDAMYWYRQDPGQGLRLIYYSQIVNDFQKGDIAEGYSVSREKKESFPLTVTSAQKNPTAFYLCASSMQREAADTQYFGPGTRLTVL.

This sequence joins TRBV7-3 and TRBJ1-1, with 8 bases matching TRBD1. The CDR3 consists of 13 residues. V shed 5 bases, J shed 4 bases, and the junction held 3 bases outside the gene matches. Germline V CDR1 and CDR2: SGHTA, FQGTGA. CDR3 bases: TGTGCCAGCAGCCGAGACAGGGGCACTGAAGCTTTCTTT. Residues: CASSRDRGTEAFF.

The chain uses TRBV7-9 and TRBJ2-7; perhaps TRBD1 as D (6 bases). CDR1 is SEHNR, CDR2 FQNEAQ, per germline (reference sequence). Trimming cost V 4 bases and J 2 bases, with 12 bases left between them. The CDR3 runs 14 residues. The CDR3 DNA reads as TGTGCCAGCAGCTCTGGACAGCGAGCCTACGAGCAGTACTTC. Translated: CASSSGQRAYEQYF.

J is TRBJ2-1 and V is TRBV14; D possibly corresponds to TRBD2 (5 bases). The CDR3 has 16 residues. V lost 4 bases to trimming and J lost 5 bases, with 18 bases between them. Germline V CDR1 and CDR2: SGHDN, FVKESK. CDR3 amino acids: CASSPTNERWHNEQFF. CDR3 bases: TGTGCCAGCAGCCCTACGAACGAGCGGTGGCACAATGAGCAGTTCTTC.

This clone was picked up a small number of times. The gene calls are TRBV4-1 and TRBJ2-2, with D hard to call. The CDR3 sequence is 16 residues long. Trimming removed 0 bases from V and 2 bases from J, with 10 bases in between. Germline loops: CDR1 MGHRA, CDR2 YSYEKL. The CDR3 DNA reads TGCGCCAGCAGCCAAGACATAAGCTCCAACACCGGGGAGCTGTTTTTT. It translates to CASSQDISSNTGELFF.

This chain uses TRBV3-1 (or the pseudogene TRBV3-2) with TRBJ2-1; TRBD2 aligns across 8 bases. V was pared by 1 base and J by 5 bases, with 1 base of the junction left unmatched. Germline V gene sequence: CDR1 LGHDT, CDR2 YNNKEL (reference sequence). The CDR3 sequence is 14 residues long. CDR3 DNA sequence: TGTGCCAGCAGCCAAGCGGGAGGGAACAATGAGCAGTTCTTC. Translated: CASSQAGGNNEQFF.

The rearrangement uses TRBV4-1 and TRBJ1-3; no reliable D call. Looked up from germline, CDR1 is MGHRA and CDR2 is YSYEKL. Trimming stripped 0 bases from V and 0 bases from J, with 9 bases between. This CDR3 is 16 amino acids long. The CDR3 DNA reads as TGCGCCAGCAGCCAAGAGGAGGACCACTCTGGAAACACCATATATTTT. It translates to CASSQEEDHSGNTIYF.

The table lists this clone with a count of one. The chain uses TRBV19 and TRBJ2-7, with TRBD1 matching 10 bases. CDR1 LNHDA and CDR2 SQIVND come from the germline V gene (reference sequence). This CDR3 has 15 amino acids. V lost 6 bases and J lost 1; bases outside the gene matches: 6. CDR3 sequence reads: CASSLTGGRSYEQYF. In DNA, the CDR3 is TGTGCCAGTAGCCTGACAGGGGGCAGATCCTACGAGCAGTACTTC.

The CDR3 is CASSPSSGVTRQRNYGYTF. CDR3 bases: TGCGCCAGCAGTCCTTCCTCGGGGGTCACGCGTCAGCGGAACTATGGCTACACCTTC. This chain links TRBV23-1 with TRBJ1-2; possibly TRBD1 for D (5 bases). TRBV23-1 is assigned to the ORF class and has an uncertain function. The CDR3 has 19 amino acids. V shed 4 bases and J shed 2 bases, with 26 bases lying between them.

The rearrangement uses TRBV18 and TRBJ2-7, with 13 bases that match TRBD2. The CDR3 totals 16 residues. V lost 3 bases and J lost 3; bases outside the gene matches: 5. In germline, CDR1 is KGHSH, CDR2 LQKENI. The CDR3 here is CASSPGLAGHRYEQYF. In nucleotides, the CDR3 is TGTGCCAGCTCACCGGGACTAGCGGGGCACCGCTACGAGCAGTACTTC.

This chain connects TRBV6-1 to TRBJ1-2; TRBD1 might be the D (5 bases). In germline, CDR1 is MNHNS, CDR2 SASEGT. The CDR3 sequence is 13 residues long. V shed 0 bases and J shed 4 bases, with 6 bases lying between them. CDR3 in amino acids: CASSEAGLYGYTF. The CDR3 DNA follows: TGTGCCAGCAGTGAAGCGGGACTCTATGGCTACACCTTC.

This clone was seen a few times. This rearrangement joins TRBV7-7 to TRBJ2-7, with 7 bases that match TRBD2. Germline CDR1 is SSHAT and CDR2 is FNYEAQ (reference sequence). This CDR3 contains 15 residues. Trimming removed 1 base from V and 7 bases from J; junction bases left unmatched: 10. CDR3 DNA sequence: TGTGCCAGCAGCTTAGGGGTAGCGGGCCCCCAGGAGCAGTACTTC. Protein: CASSLGVAGPQEQYF.

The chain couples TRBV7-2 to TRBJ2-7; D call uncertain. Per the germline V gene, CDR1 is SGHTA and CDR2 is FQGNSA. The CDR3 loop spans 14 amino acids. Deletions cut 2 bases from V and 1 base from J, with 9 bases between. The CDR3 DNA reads TGTGCCAGCAGCTTATCGAGGTGGTCCTACGAGCAGTACTTC. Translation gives CASSLSRWSYEQYF. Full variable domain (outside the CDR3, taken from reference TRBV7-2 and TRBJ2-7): GAGVSQSPSNKVTEKGKDVELRCDPISGHTALYWYRQSLGQGLEFLIYFQGNSAPDKSGLPSDRFSAERTGGSVSTLTIQRTQQEDSAVYLCASSLSRWSYEQYFGPGTRLTVT.

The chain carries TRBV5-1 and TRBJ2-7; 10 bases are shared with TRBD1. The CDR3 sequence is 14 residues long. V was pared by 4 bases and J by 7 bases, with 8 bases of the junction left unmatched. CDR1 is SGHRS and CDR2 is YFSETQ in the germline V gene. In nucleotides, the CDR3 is TGCGCCAGCAGCCAGGGACAGGGGTCAGAAGAGCAGTACTTC. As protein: CASSQGQGSEEQYF.

This CDR3 reads CASSWPGLAGGIKQFF. The DNA of the CDR3 is TGTGCCAGCAGTTGGCCAGGACTAGCGGGAGGAATCAAGCAGTTCTTC. The chain has TRBV6-5 and TRBJ2-1, with 14 bases lining up with TRBD2. Germline assignment: CDR1 MNHEY and CDR2 SVGAGI. V lost 4 bases and J lost 11; bases outside the gene matches: 10. The CDR3 sequence is 16 residues long.

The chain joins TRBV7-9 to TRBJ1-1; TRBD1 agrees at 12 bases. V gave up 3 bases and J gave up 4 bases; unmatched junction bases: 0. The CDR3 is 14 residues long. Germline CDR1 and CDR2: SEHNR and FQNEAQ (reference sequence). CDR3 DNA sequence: TGTGCCAGCAGCTTGGGACAGGGGGCCACTGAAGCTTTCTTT. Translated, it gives CASSLGQGATEAFF.

The DNA of the CDR3 is TGTGCCAGCAGCCAACCAGCGGGAGGGGGGACAGATACGCAGTATTTT. This encodes CASSQPAGGGTDTQYF. This chain links TRBV13 with TRBJ2-3, with 10 bases identical to TRBD2. CDR3 size: 16 residues. Germline-derived CDR1 and CDR2 are PRHDT and FYEKMQ (reference sequence). V was clipped by 5 bases and J by 3 bases; unmatched bases: 8.

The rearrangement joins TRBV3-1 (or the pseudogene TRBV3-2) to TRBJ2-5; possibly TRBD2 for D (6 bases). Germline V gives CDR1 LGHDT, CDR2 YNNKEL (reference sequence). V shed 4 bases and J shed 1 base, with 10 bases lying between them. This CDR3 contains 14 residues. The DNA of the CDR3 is TGTGCCAGCAGCCTACCCGGGGGCCAAGAGACCCAGTACTTC. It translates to CASSLPGGQETQYF.